This T cell receptor (beta chain) was captured by sequencing in a study of naive and memory T cell subsets. An equimolar mix of two oligonucleotides served as the beta constant-region primer for TRBC1 and TRBC2. Four rounds of PCR amplified the ligated cDNA using nested alpha and beta constant-region primers plus SP2. The cDNA 3' end received a ligated single-stranded oligonucleotide carrying the SP2 primer and a 12-nucleotide UMI. Using its own MiXCR run on the UMI-ligation and nested PCR reads, TCRdb lists one record per CDR3 protein. The table records approximately 9,300 distinct CDR3 sequences, roughly 6% of them present only once. This clonotype was detected many times. After the first PCR, alpha and beta chain libraries were processed separately. CD8 T cells were positively selected from what remained after CD4 positive selection. Germline-derived CDR1 and CDR2 are LGHNA and YNFKEQ. V gave up 6 bases and J gave up 0 bases, with 7 bases separating them. The CDR3 contains 13 residues.

This TCR was recovered from a human donor in good health. The sample taken for sequencing was CD4+ TEMRA cells from blood. Subset noted: effector memory re-expressing CD45RA, CD45RA+ CD27-. V usage is TRBV4-2 and J usage is TRBJ2-3; possible D gene TRBD2, 5 bases. CDR3 loop: CASRRESTDTQYF. For the CDR3, the DNA is TGTGCCAGCAGGAGGGAAAGCACAGATACGCAGTATTTT.